These 25 T cell receptor beta chains came from one sample sequenced in a study of T cell responses to AZD1222 COVID-19 vaccine. Assay used: immunoSEQ multiplex PCR; TCRdb lists only in-frame clones, some missing. The repertoire includes 95,000 to 150,000 clones, 88% of them detected once, and about 3.5% sits in the top ten. The specimen comprised peripheral blood, sampled on day 0 of AZD1222 vaccination. The receptors stem from an adult in good health.

The chain is built from TRBV5-1 and TRBJ2-1; 7 bases match TRBD1. The CDR3 has 14 amino acids. Per germline, CDR1 SGHRS and CDR2 YFSETQ. With V trimmed by 4 bases and J by 10 bases, 11 bases remained unmatched. CDR3 region: CASSPDRASGEQFF. The CDR3 DNA sequence: TGCGCCAGCAGCCCCGACAGGGCCTCGGGAGAGCAGTTCTTC.

The genes are TRBV3-1 (or the pseudogene TRBV3-2) and TRBJ1-4; TRBD1 might be the D (5 bases). The germline V and J ends were trimmed by 0 bases and 10 bases, with 21 bases remaining between them. Germline CDR1 is LGHDT and CDR2 is YNNKEL (reference sequence). The CDR3 contains 17 residues. The CDR3 DNA follows: TGTGCCAGCAGCCAAGAGAGGACGGGACGCTGGGGGGGAAAACTGTTTTTT. Its protein is CASSQERTGRWGGKLFF.

V is TRBV21-1 and J is TRBJ1-3. TRBV21-1 is a documented pseudogene. This CDR3 comprises 14 residues. The CDR3 nucleotides are TGTGCCAGCAGTAGAACTGGCTCTGGAAACACCATATATTTT. Protein product: CASSRTGSGNTIYF.

The chain uses TRBV5-1 and TRBJ1-1, with 10 positions matching TRBD1. J gave up 7 bases and V 3 bases, and 9 bases lay outside the gene matches. The germline V gene has CDR1 SGHRS and CDR2 YFSETQ. The CDR3 runs 15 residues. CDR3: CASSSRQGAQNEAFF. CDR3 nucleotide sequence: TGCGCCAGCAGCTCCCGACAGGGGGCGCAGAATGAAGCTTTCTTT.

This clone was detected only once. The chain couples TRBV13 to TRBJ1-3; D may be TRBD1 (6 bases). V was pared by 6 bases and J by 0 bases, with 9 bases between. The CDR3 is 14 residues long. Germline values: CDR1 PRHDT, CDR2 FYEKMQ (reference sequence). CDR3: CASSRQVSGNTIYF. CDR3 bases: TGTGCCAGCAGTCGACAGGTCTCTGGAAACACCATATATTTT. Full variable domain (remainder filled in from reference TRBV13 and TRBJ1-3): AAGVIQSPRHLIKEKRETATLKCYPIPRHDTVYWYQQGPGQDPQFLISFYEKMQSDKGSIPDRFSAQQFSDYHSELNMSSLELGDSALYFCASSRQVSGNTIYFGEGSWLTVV.

This clone was observed a single time. The chain is built from TRBV7-3 and TRBJ2-3; D perhaps matches TRBD2 (6 bases). The CDR3 consists of 16 residues. The V gene lost 5 bases and the J gene lost 5 bases, with 20 bases spanning the gap. Germline V CDR1 and CDR2: SGHTA, FQGTGA. CDR3 nucleotides: TGTGCCAGCAGCCCCAGAGGCGGAGGGGAACGAGATACGCAGTATTTT. Translation: CASSPRGGGERDTQYF.

This chain uses TRBV19 with TRBJ1-6, with D perhaps matching TRBD1 (6 bases). Germline loops: CDR1 LNHDA, CDR2 SQIVND (reference sequence). Deletions cut 9 bases from V and 7 bases from J, with 19 bases between. This CDR3 region has 15 residues. The CDR3 spells CASNPGGRPNSPLHF. CDR3 coding DNA: TGTGCCAGCAACCCCGGGGGCAGACCGAATTCACCCCTCCACTTT.

On this clone: Other DNA sequences within the sample encode an identical CDR3. The CDR3 sequence is CSARTGDGYTF. The CDR3 bases are TGCAGTGCTAGAACAGGGGATGGCTACACCTTC. The rearrangement links TRBV20-1 to TRBJ1-2; 7 nucleotides match TRBD1. The germline V gene has CDR1 DFQATT and CDR2 SNEGSKA (reference sequence). Trimming removed 2 bases from V and 6 bases from J; junction bases left unmatched: 0. The CDR3 covers 11 residues.

The gene calls are TRBV21-1 and TRBJ1-1. TRBV21-1 is deemed a pseudogene. The CDR3 contains 16 residues. The CDR3 DNA follows: TGTGCCAGCAGCAAAGGGGGAGGCCCCATGAACACTGAAGCTTTCTTT. Its protein is CASSKGGGPMNTEAFF.

The V and J genes are TRBV27 and TRBJ2-7; 8 bases align to TRBD2. The CDR3 has 15 amino acids. CDR1 and CDR2 from the germline V gene are MNHEY and SMNVEV (reference sequence). J lost 1 base, V lost 8 bases, and 10 bases had no gene match. The CDR3: CASLPRGGISYEQYF. Written as DNA, the CDR3 is TGTGCCAGCCTACCGCGCGGGGGGATATCCTACGAGCAGTACTTC.

The table lists this clone with a count of one. The CDR3 reads CATSWGGMETQYF. The CDR3 DNA reads as TGTGCCACCAGTTGGGGGGGGATGGAGACCCAGTACTTC. The genes are TRBV15 and TRBJ2-5; TRBD2 matches at 7 bases. The germline gives CDR1 LNHNV, CDR2 YYDKDF (reference sequence). This CDR3 spans 13 amino acids. The V gene end was trimmed by 6 bases and the J gene end by 5 bases; junction bases not matched to a gene: 6.

The chain combines TRBV7-2 with TRBJ1-1; 8 nucleotides align to TRBD1. Germline V gives CDR1 SGHTA, CDR2 FQGNSA. This CDR3 has 14 amino acids. V lost 5 bases, J lost 11 bases, and 13 bases stayed unmatched. The CDR3 reads CASSLDRGGLVAFF. The CDR3 region has the DNA TGTGCCAGCAGCCTCGACAGGGGAGGGTTGGTGGCTTTCTTT.

This clone was detected only once. V and J are TRBV19 and TRBJ1-1; D gene ambiguous. Germline loops: CDR1 LNHDA, CDR2 SQIVND (reference sequence). V was pared by 4 bases and J by 1 base, with 10 bases between. CDR3 length: 14 amino acids. The CDR3 reads CASSTGPQNTEAFF. CDR3 bases: TGTGCCAGTAGTACCGGACCCCAGAACACTGAAGCTTTCTTT.

The chain has TRBV3-1 (or the pseudogene TRBV3-2) and TRBJ1-2; TRBD1 agrees at 11 bases. V was clipped by 3 bases and J by 7 bases; unmatched bases: 10. CDR1 is LGHDT and CDR2 is YNNKEL in the germline V gene (reference sequence). The CDR3 covers 16 residues. The CDR3 sequence: CASSQTSGTGGFGYTF. DNA for the CDR3: TGTGCCAGCAGCCAGACATCCGGGACAGGGGGTTTTGGCTACACCTTC.

The V call is TRBV7-2, the J call TRBJ2-5, with 10 bases lining up with TRBD2. CDR1 and CDR2 from the germline V gene are SGHTA and FQGNSA. There are 14 residues in the CDR3. Trimming cost V 1 base and J 4 bases; bases outside gene matches: 0. Here the CDR3 reads CASSLVAGGETQYF. CDR3 coding DNA: TGTGCCAGCAGCTTAGTAGCGGGGGGAGAGACCCAGTACTTC.

The V gene is TRBV19, the J gene TRBJ2-5; 8 bases fit TRBD1. The CDR3 has 14 amino acids. Trimming cost V 5 bases and J 1 base; bases outside gene matches: 3. CDR1 LNHDA and CDR2 SQIVND come from the germline V gene (reference sequence). Here the CDR3 reads CASSADRAQETQYF. The CDR3 DNA reads as TGTGCCAGTAGTGCGGACAGGGCCCAAGAGACCCAGTACTTC.

This chain uses TRBV7-2 with TRBJ2-5, with 10 bases aligning to TRBD2. Germline-derived CDR1 and CDR2 are SGHTA and FQGNSA. V was clipped by 2 bases and J by 1 base; unmatched bases: 4. This CDR3 is built from 16 residues. The CDR3 DNA reads TGTGCCAGCAGCTTAAGTCCTAGCGGGGGCCAAGAGACCCAGTACTTC. This gives the protein CASSLSPSGGQETQYF.

The CDR3 region has the DNA TGTGCCAGCTCACCAGGGACAGGGGTTCGGTCACCCCTCCACTTT. Translated: CASSPGTGVRSPLHF. The chain employs TRBV18 and TRBJ1-6, with TRBD1 identical over 10 bases. The CDR3 length is 15 residues. With V trimmed by 2 bases and J by 10 bases, 5 bases remained unmatched. Germline values: CDR1 KGHSH, CDR2 LQKENI. Combining the CDR3 with reference TRBV18 and TRBJ1-6 gives the whole variable domain NAGVMQNPRHLVRRRGQEARLRCSPMKGHSHVYWYRQLPEEGLKFMVYLQKENIIDESGMPKERFSAEFPKEGPSILRIQQVVRGDSAAYFCASSPGTGVRSPLHFGNGTRLTVT.

The chain employs TRBV5-5 and TRBJ2-7; D is unresolved. V shed 1 base and J shed 5 bases, with 10 bases lying between them. This CDR3 is 13 amino acids long. Per germline, CDR1 SGHKS and CDR2 YYEKEE (reference sequence). The CDR3 nucleotides read TGTGCCAGCAGCTTGCGGGCAGTCGACGAGCAGTACTTC. Its translation is CASSLRAVDEQYF. The whole variable domain, remainder taken from reference TRBV5-5 and TRBJ2-7, is DAGVTQSPTHLIKTRGQQVTLRCSPISGHKSVSWYQQVLGQGPQFIFQYYEKEERGRGNFPDRFSARQFPNYSSELNVNALLLGDSALYLCASSLRAVDEQYFGPGTRLTVT.

J is TRBJ2-3 and V is TRBV5-1; no clear D gene. Trimming removed 0 bases from V and 2 bases from J, with 7 bases in between. The CDR3 extends over 14 amino acids. The V gene's germline CDR1 is SGHRS and CDR2 YFSETQ. Here the CDR3 reads CASSLVRTTDTQYF. The DNA of the CDR3 is TGCGCCAGCAGCTTGGTAAGAACCACAGATACGCAGTATTTT.

V and J are TRBV11-1 and TRBJ2-1; D not certain. The V end was cut by 5 bases, the J end by 8 bases, with 7 bases between. CDR3 length equals 11 residues. Germline V gives CDR1 SGHAT, CDR2 FQDESV (reference sequence). The CDR3 spells CASSHGDEQFF. CDR3 nucleotides: TGTGCCAGCAGCCACGGTGATGAGCAGTTCTTC. Filled out from reference TRBV11-1 and TRBJ2-1, the complete variable domain reads EAEVAQSPRYKITEKSQAVAFWCDPISGHATLYWYRQILGQGPELLVQFQDESVVDDSQLPKDRFSAERLKGVDSTLKIQPAELGDSAMYLCASSHGDEQFFGPGTRLTVL.

The rearrangement uses TRBV6-1 and TRBJ1-1; D is unclear. Germline CDR1 MNHNS, CDR2 SASEGT. V lost 2 bases and J lost 6, with 16 bases in between. The CDR3 sequence is 15 residues long. The CDR3 region is CASSEREFLRSEAFF. The CDR3 region has the DNA TGTGCCAGCAGTGAACGAGAGTTTTTAAGGTCTGAAGCTTTCTTT.

This sequence joins TRBV5-6 and TRBJ2-7; possibly TRBD1 for D (6 bases). Germline V CDR1 and CDR2: SGHDT, YYEEEE. The CDR3 spans 13 residues. Deletions cut 7 bases from V and 0 bases from J, with 11 bases between. As DNA, the CDR3 is TGTGCCAGCCAACAGGACAGCTCCTACGAGCAGTACTTC. The encoded protein is CASQQDSSYEQYF.

This clone was seen a few times. The chain is built from TRBV11-2 and TRBJ2-7; no clear D gene. There are 13 residues in the CDR3. Per germline, CDR1 SGHAT and CDR2 FQNNGV. Trimming left V 1 base short and J 3 bases short, with 7 bases between. CDR3 protein: CASSLAGSYEQYF. CDR3 sequence (DNA): TGTGCCAGCAGCTTAGCCGGCAGCTACGAGCAGTACTTC.

The count of this clone is one. The chain links TRBV12-3 or TRBV12-4 to TRBJ1-1, with D uncertain. V was clipped by 7 bases and J by 0 bases, with 9 bases between them. The CDR3 is made up of 13 amino acids. The CDR3: CASTQVVNTEAFF. The CDR3 DNA reads TGTGCCAGCACCCAGGTAGTGAACACTGAAGCTTTCTTT.